Presented here are 24 T cell receptor beta chains from one specimen sequenced in a study of CD8 T cells in ankylosing spondylitis. MiXCR was run by TCRdb on the 5' RACE reads, yielding one entry per CDR3 protein. Seen here are around 27,000 distinct CDR3 sequences, under 3% observed once, and the top ten hold approximately 8.1%. Sequencing was carried out using blood, either unsorted or a sorted T cell fraction (not recorded which). The receptors were gathered from a female donor with ankylosing spondylitis or in good health (not recorded which).

The rearrangement joins TRBV9 to TRBJ2-3; 10 nucleotides agree with TRBD2. V lost 4 bases and J lost 6; bases outside the gene matches: 11. CDR3 length equals 16 residues. Germline CDR1 reads SGDLS; CDR2 reads YYNGEE. The CDR3 region has the DNA TGTGCCAGCAGCACAAACGCCCTAGCGGGAGTTGATACGCAGTATTTT. It is translated as CASSTNALAGVDTQYF.

This clonotype was counted ten times or more. The V gene is TRBV9, the J gene TRBJ2-3; D possibly matches TRBD1 or TRBD2 (5 bases each). Germline V lookup: CDR1 SGDLS, CDR2 YYNGEE. Trimming shortened V by 4 bases and J by 4 bases, and 22 bases separated the two germline ends. The CDR3 covers 17 residues. CDR3 residues: CASSRGWGEGSSDTQYF. CDR3 bases: TGTGCCAGCAGCAGGGGATGGGGCGAGGGTTCGTCAGATACGCAGTATTTT.

This clonotype was picked up many times. J is TRBJ2-7 and V is TRBV9; weak D call: TRBD2 (5 bases). Per the germline V gene, CDR1 is SGDLS and CDR2 is YYNGEE. Deletions cut 1 base from V and 7 bases from J, with 15 bases between. The CDR3 length is 14 residues. DNA for the CDR3: TGTGCCAGCAGCGTATCTGAGGCTCCGGGGGAGCAGTACTTC. Translating it yields CASSVSEAPGEQYF.

The chain links TRBV9 to TRBJ2-3; 8 bases map to TRBD2. The CDR3 is made up of 15 amino acids. V lost 4 bases and J lost 4; bases outside the gene matches: 8. Germline V CDR1 and CDR2: SGDLS, YYNGEE. The CDR3 region is CASSPRGGGADTQYF. In nucleotides, the CDR3 is TGTGCCAGCAGCCCTCGGGGGGGCGGAGCAGATACGCAGTATTTT.

This clonotype was recorded at least ten times. V gene TRBV9 combines with J gene TRBJ2-1, with TRBD2 identical over 10 bases. After removal of 4 bases from V and 7 bases from J, the junction contained 5 bases not matched to a gene. CDR1 and CDR2 (germline): SGDLS, YYNGEE. This CDR3 has 14 residues. The CDR3 region is CASSPSGSTNEQFF. The CDR3 nucleotides are TGTGCCAGCAGCCCTAGCGGGAGTACGAATGAGCAGTTCTTC.

This clonotype was detected many times. This sequence joins TRBV9 and TRBJ2-1, with TRBD1 matching 10 bases. The CDR3 covers 15 residues. The V gene's germline CDR1 is SGDLS and CDR2 YYNGEE. J was trimmed by 4 bases and V by 0 bases; bases with no gene match: 1. The CDR3 here is CASSVAGQGYNEQFF. In DNA form, the CDR3 reads TGTGCCAGCAGCGTAGCGGGACAGGGGTACAATGAGCAGTTCTTC.

This clonotype was detected many times. The rearrangement uses TRBV9 and TRBJ2-3; 9 bases fit TRBD2. CDR1 is SGDLS, CDR2 YYNGEE, per germline. The CDR3 sequence is 15 residues long. The V and J ends lost 5 bases and 6 bases, in that order; junction bases with no gene match: 10. Written as DNA, the CDR3 is TGTGCCAGCAGTCCGATAGCGGGGGTATCGGATACGCAGTATTTT. It codes for CASSPIAGVSDTQYF.

This clonotype was picked up many times. V and J are TRBV9 and TRBJ2-5, with D perhaps being TRBD1 or TRBD2 (5 bases each). Trimming removed 0 bases at V and 5 bases at J, with 8 bases between. Germline CDR1 and CDR2: SGDLS and YYNGEE. The CDR3 runs 13 residues. CDR3: CASSVAGTETQYF. The CDR3, as DNA: TGTGCCAGCAGCGTAGCGGGGACGGAGACCCAGTACTTC.

This clonotype was seen repeatedly, ten times or more. The rearrangement joins TRBV9 to TRBJ2-1; possible D gene TRBD1, 6 bases. Germline CDR1 SGDLS, CDR2 YYNGEE. This CDR3 has 15 residues. The V end lost 2 bases, the J end lost 9 bases, and 18 bases lay between the germline ends. In DNA, the CDR3 is TGTGCCAGCAGCGTTTGGACCGACAGGCTCAGTGAGCAGTTCTTC. As protein: CASSVWTDRLSEQFF.

This clonotype occurred many times. The rearrangement joins TRBV9 to TRBJ2-2; D might be TRBD2 (7 bases). V gave up 4 bases and J gave up 4 bases, with 11 bases separating them. Germline CDR1 is SGDLS and CDR2 is YYNGEE. The CDR3 has 14 residues. CDR3 sequence reads: CASSWGGSTGELFF. The DNA of the CDR3 is TGTGCCAGCAGCTGGGGGGGCAGCACCGGGGAGCTGTTTTTT.

This clonotype was detected ten times or more. This chain links TRBV9 with TRBJ1-1; possibly TRBD1 for D (6 bases). Between the trimmed V and J ends, which lost 2 bases and 4 bases, there was a span of 15 bases. CDR1 and CDR2 (germline): SGDLS, YYNGEE. This CDR3 region has 15 residues. As DNA, the CDR3 is TGTGCCAGCAGCGTGGGCCTAATAGGGGGCACTGAAGCTTTCTTT. Its protein product is CASSVGLIGGTEAFF.

This clonotype came up many times. The chain joins TRBV9 to TRBJ1-5; the match to TRBD1 covers 7 bases. Germline assignment: CDR1 SGDLS and CDR2 YYNGEE. The CDR3 totals 15 residues. Trimming took 4 bases from V and 6 from J; bases not matched to a gene: 10. The chain's CDR3 is CASSKQGLESQPQHF. CDR3 DNA: TGTGCCAGCAGCAAACAGGGGTTGGAATCTCAGCCCCAGCATTTT. The entire variable domain, with the rest obtained from reference TRBV9 and TRBJ1-5, is as follows: DSGVTQTPKHLITATGQRVTLRCSPRSGDLSVYWYQQSLDQGLQFLIQYYNGEERAKGNILERFSAQQFPDLHSELNLSSLELGDSALYFCASSKQGLESQPQHFGDGTRLSIL.

This clonotype was seen ten or more times. This chain links TRBV9 with TRBJ2-2, with 9 nucleotides matching TRBD1. The length of the CDR3 is 17 residues. J gave up 4 bases and V 4 bases, and 11 bases lay outside the gene matches. CDR1 SGDLS and CDR2 YYNGEE come from the germline V gene. CDR3 sequence (DNA): TGTGCCAGCAGCCCAATCGGGGGGACAGGGCTCACCGGGGAGCTGTTTTTT. It codes for CASSPIGGTGLTGELFF.

This clonotype has ten or more counts. This sequence joins TRBV9 and TRBJ2-7; 12 nucleotides align to TRBD2. The CDR3 totals 15 residues. Looked up from germline, CDR1 is SGDLS and CDR2 is YYNGEE. V shed 4 bases, J shed 2 bases, and the junction held 4 bases outside the gene matches. CDR3 bases: TGTGCCAGCAGCAGACTAGCGGGAGTTACCTACGAGCAGTACTTC. This translates into CASSRLAGVTYEQYF.

This clonotype showed up many times. The chain carries TRBV9 and TRBJ1-2; 7 bases line up with TRBD1. This CDR3 is 14 amino acids long. V lost 3 bases, J lost 7 bases, and 9 bases stayed unmatched. The germline V gene has CDR1 SGDLS and CDR2 YYNGEE. The CDR3 DNA follows: TGTGCCAGCAGCGGGGGGAGGGGGCGTACTGGCTACACCTTC. Its protein product is CASSGGRGRTGYTF.

This clonotype was counted a few times. This rearrangement joins TRBV9 to TRBJ1-2; maybe TRBD1 (5 bases). V was trimmed by 0 bases and J by 0 bases, leaving 9 bases between them. Germline V gives CDR1 SGDLS, CDR2 YYNGEE. This CDR3 has 15 amino acids. For the CDR3, the DNA is TGTGCCAGCAGCGTAGGACAGCTGGCTAACTATGGCTACACCTTC. This sequence encodes CASSVGQLANYGYTF.

This clonotype showed up many times. The chain links TRBV9 to TRBJ1-5; D unclear. In germline, CDR1 is SGDLS, CDR2 YYNGEE. Trimming cost V 3 bases and J 4 bases, with 11 bases left between them. This CDR3 spans 14 amino acids. In DNA, the CDR3 is TGTGCCAGCAGCGGGATTAACGTTAATCAGCCCCAGCATTTT. As protein: CASSGINVNQPQHF.

This clonotype was seen many times. This chain connects TRBV9 to TRBJ2-2, with unresolved D. The CDR3 length is 13 residues. V was pared by 0 bases and J by 4 bases, with 4 bases between. Germline V gene sequence: CDR1 SGDLS, CDR2 YYNGEE. CDR3 sequence reads: CASSVEFTGELFF. In DNA, the CDR3 is TGTGCCAGCAGCGTAGAGTTCACCGGGGAGCTGTTTTTT.

This clonotype was seen many times. The rearrangement joins TRBV9 to TRBJ1-2; a weak D match, TRBD1 (5 bases). V was clipped by 0 bases and J by 8 bases, with 14 bases between them. Germline V CDR1 and CDR2: SGDLS, YYNGEE. The CDR3 is 14 amino acids. CDR3 nucleotide sequence: TGTGCCAGCAGCGTAGGGGGCTCCCATCTCGGCTACACCTTC. It yields the protein CASSVGGSHLGYTF. Supplemented by reference TRBV9 and TRBJ1-2, the full variable domain reads DSGVTQTPKHLITATGQRVTLRCSPRSGDLSVYWYQQSLDQGLQFLIQYYNGEERAKGNILERFSAQQFPDLHSELNLSSLELGDSALYFCASSVGGSHLGYTFGSGTRLTVV.

Many counts were recorded for this clonotype. This chain uses TRBV9 with TRBJ2-1, with 12 bases identical to TRBD2. V shed 4 bases, J shed 0 bases, and the junction held 11 bases outside the gene matches. This CDR3 has 19 amino acids. Germline-derived CDR1 and CDR2 are SGDLS and YYNGEE. CDR3 amino acids: CASSTPGTSGRSSYNEQFF. CDR3 sequence (DNA): TGTGCCAGCAGCACTCCCGGGACTAGCGGGCGGAGCTCCTACAATGAGCAGTTCTTC.

This clonotype was observed many times. V and J are TRBV9 and TRBJ2-5; D is possibly TRBD1 (5 bases). Between the trimmed V and J ends, which lost 3 bases and 5 bases, there was a span of 11 bases. This CDR3 has 13 amino acids. Germline V lookup: CDR1 SGDLS, CDR2 YYNGEE. The CDR3 nucleotides read TGTGCCAGCAGCGCCAGGGATGTCGAGACCCAGTACTTC. Encoded protein: CASSARDVETQYF.

By sample fraction, this clonotype is medium-sized. The V call is TRBV9, the J call TRBJ2-3, with D hard to call. The CDR3 totals 13 residues. The ends were cut back, 2 bases at V and 2 bases at J, with 6 bases in the middle. CDR1 is SGDLS and CDR2 is YYNGEE in the germline V gene. The CDR3: CASSVAPTDTQYF. In DNA form, the CDR3 reads TGTGCCAGCAGCGTTGCCCCCACAGATACGCAGTATTTT.

The V gene is TRBV9, the J gene TRBJ1-4; tentatively, D is TRBD1 (6 bases). The CDR3 extends over 14 amino acids. The germline V gene encodes CDR1 SGDLS and CDR2 YYNGEE. V was cut by 3 bases and J by 3 bases, with 9 bases left in between. The chain's CDR3 is CASSEGQPNEKLFF. The CDR3 DNA reads TGTGCCAGCAGCGAAGGACAGCCTAATGAAAAACTGTTTTTT.

This clonotype was seen ten or more times. The chain employs TRBV9 and TRBJ2-1, with D perhaps TRBD1 (5 bases). This CDR3 spans 15 amino acids. The germline CDR1 and CDR2 sequences are SGDLS and YYNGEE. V was shortened by 4 bases and J by 7 bases, with 18 bases between the two germline ends. CDR3 region: CASSPLGWPGNEQFF. The DNA of the CDR3 is TGTGCCAGCAGCCCCTTGGGGTGGCCAGGGAATGAGCAGTTCTTC.